This TCR beta chain was sequenced for a study of cytomegalovirus exposure and HLA in healthy donors. The germline CDR1 and CDR2 sequences are GTSNPN and SVGIG (reference sequence). Trimming took 4 bases from V and 10 from J; bases not matched to a gene: 6. The CDR3 contains 12 residues. The PCR made use of 60 Vbeta and 13 Jbeta primers. Sequencing used immunoSEQ multiplex PCR; TCRdb keeps in-frame clones, though not all of them. This sample has some 180,000 clones, with 73% found just once. The sample consisted of PBMCs. The chain carries TRBV30 and TRBJ1-4, with 7 bases matching TRBD1. The clonotype originates from a young woman in good health and CMV-seropositive. Here the CDR3 reads CAWNDRVGKLFF. The CDR3 DNA sequence: TGTGCCTGGAACGACAGGGTCGGAAAACTGTTTTTT.